Below, 22 T cell receptor beta chains from the same sample are listed, as sequenced in a study of response to subunit inactivated influenza vaccine. TCRdb reprocessed the RT-PCR reads with MiXCR, giving one entry per CDR3 protein. The top ten hold roughly 10% of the sample, which has a few hundred thousand distinct CDR3 sequences, about a fifth seen once. This sample comprised PBMCs from blood, obtained approximately 22 months after vaccination. These receptors came from a man aged 45-69 years who received an inactivated influenza vaccine.

J is TRBJ2-3 and V is TRBV5-1; possibly TRBD2 for D (6 bases). The CDR3 is 15 amino acids. Trimming took 0 bases from V and 4 from J, leaving 12 bases between them. Germline-derived CDR1 and CDR2 are SGHRS and YFSETQ. This CDR3 reads CASSLGAGPSDTQYF. Here the CDR3 DNA reads TGCGCCAGCAGCTTGGGGGCGGGACCTTCAGATACGCAGTATTTT.

This clonotype was seen a handful of times. The chain uses TRBV5-1 and TRBJ1-3; D may be TRBD1 (6 bases). Germline lookup yields CDR1 SGHRS and CDR2 YFSETQ. The CDR3 consists of 15 residues. V was clipped by 4 bases and J by 4 bases, with 15 bases between them. As DNA, the CDR3 is TGCGCCAGCAGCCGCTCGATGGGGACAGGAAACACCATATATTTT. Amino acids: CASSRSMGTGNTIYF.

This chain uses TRBV3-1 with TRBJ2-2, with a tentative D call TRBD2 (6 bases). Trimming removed 2 bases from V and 7 bases from J, with 17 bases in between. Germline values: CDR1 LGHDT, CDR2 YNNKEL (reference sequence). The CDR3 loop spans 16 amino acids. CDR3 sequence reads: CASSQYVRRESGELFF. The CDR3 DNA sequence: TGTGCCAGCAGCCAATATGTAAGGAGGGAAAGCGGGGAGCTGTTTTTT.

This clonotype was counted a few times. The gene calls are TRBV5-4 and TRBJ2-5; 7 bases align to TRBD1. The germline CDR1 and CDR2 sequences are SGHNT and YYREEE (reference sequence). Unmatched junction bases numbered 1, after V lost 1 base and J lost 4 bases. The CDR3 consists of 13 residues. The CDR3 DNA follows: TGTGCCAGCAGCTTGACAGGGGTAGAGACCCAGTACTTC. This translates into CASSLTGVETQYF.

This clonotype was recorded a few times. For the CDR3, the DNA is TGTGCCGGGAGGAGCGAGCAGTACTTC. Protein sequence: CAGRSEQYF. The chain combines TRBV7-3 with TRBJ2-7, with a tentative D call TRBD2 (6 bases). V dropped 11 bases and J dropped 6 bases, with 8 bases sitting between them. CDR1 and CDR2 from the germline V gene are SGHTA and FQGTGA. This CDR3 has 9 residues.

This clonotype has just a few counts. The chain is built from TRBV28 and TRBJ1-6, with TRBD1 identical over 9 bases. Unmatched junction bases numbered 4, after V lost 6 bases and J lost 7 bases. This CDR3 is 14 amino acids long. Germline V gene data show CDR1 as MDHEN and CDR2 as SYDVKM. The CDR3: CASRDGQGNSPLHF. In nucleotides, the CDR3 is TGTGCCAGCAGAGACGGACAGGGGAATTCACCCCTCCACTTT.

The count of this clonotype is one. The chain recombines TRBV29-1 with TRBJ2-6; possibly TRBD2 for D (5 bases). Deletions cut 4 bases from V and 1 base from J, with 11 bases between. Germline V CDR1 and CDR2: SQVTM, ANQGSEA. The CDR3 runs 15 residues. The CDR3, as DNA: TGCAGCGTTGGAGCTAGCCAGTCTGGGGCCAACGTCCTGACTTTC. Amino acids: CSVGASQSGANVLTF.

This clonotype was found a few times. The CDR3 loop reads CAISEGILEPQHF. The CDR3 region has the DNA TGTGCCATCAGTGAGGGCATATTGGAGCCCCAGCATTTT. The chain uses TRBV10-3 and TRBJ1-5; D call uncertain. Deletions cut 2 bases from V and 8 bases from J, with 10 bases between. Germline CDR1 ENHRY, CDR2 SYGVKD. This CDR3 has 13 residues.

At least ten counts were recorded for this clonotype. The rearrangement uses TRBV24-1 and TRBJ2-1; 7 nucleotides match TRBD2. The CDR3 has 18 residues. The trim removed 1 base at V and 4 bases at J, leaving 12 bases unmatched. The V gene's germline CDR1 is KGHDR and CDR2 SFDVKD. The DNA of the CDR3 is TGTGCCACCAGTGATTTTCAGCCGCCTAGCGGACGATACAATGAGCAGTTCTTC. This codes for CATSDFQPPSGRYNEQFF.

V and J are TRBV6-2 or TRBV6-3 and TRBJ2-3, with 7 bases that match TRBD1. V was clipped by 5 bases and J by 4 bases; unmatched bases: 6. The V gene's germline CDR1 is MNHEY and CDR2 SVGEGT. The CDR3 totals 14 residues. The CDR3 sequence is CASSPGQHSDTQYF. The DNA of the CDR3 is TGTGCCAGCAGTCCGGGACAGCATTCAGATACGCAGTATTTT.

J is TRBJ2-7 and V is TRBV12-3 or TRBV12-4; possible D gene TRBD2, 6 bases. This CDR3 spans 13 amino acids. V was pared by 8 bases and J by 6 bases, with 17 bases between. The CDR3 loop reads CASGRGADREQYF. The DNA of the CDR3 is TGTGCCAGCGGGCGGGGCGCGGATCGCGAGCAGTACTTC.

This clonotype was observed many times. The rearrangement links TRBV5-1 to TRBJ1-3; D is undetermined. V was shortened by 3 bases and J by 0 bases, with 13 bases between the two germline ends. The germline V gene has CDR1 SGHRS and CDR2 YFSETQ. The CDR3 runs to 16 residues. The CDR3 loop reads CASSSGGSSSGNTIYF. The CDR3 DNA is TGCGCCAGCAGCTCGGGCGGGTCGAGCTCTGGAAACACCATATATTTT.

This clonotype was recorded a few times. This chain uses TRBV7-2 with TRBJ1-2; TRBD1 aligns across 7 bases. With V trimmed by 1 base and J by 3 bases, 5 bases remained unmatched. The germline V gene has CDR1 SGHTA and CDR2 FQGNSA. The CDR3 loop spans 15 amino acids. The CDR3 protein is CASSLGQGNYYGYTF. The CDR3 DNA is TGTGCCAGCAGCTTAGGACAGGGCAATTACTATGGCTACACCTTC.

This clonotype was found a few times. The chain is built from TRBV18 and TRBJ1-6, with a possible D match to TRBD1 (5 bases). The CDR3 length is 15 residues. Trimming shortened V by 3 bases and J by 8 bases, and 14 bases separated the two germline ends. The V gene's germline CDR1 is KGHSH and CDR2 LQKENI. Here the CDR3 reads CASSPTFGADSPLHF. In DNA form, the CDR3 reads TGTGCCAGCTCACCGACCTTCGGGGCTGATTCACCCCTCCACTTT.

The chain is built from TRBV11-1 and TRBJ1-3; D is perhaps TRBD1 (6 bases). Trimming left V 6 bases short and J 4 bases short, with 13 bases between. The CDR3 consists of 14 residues. Per the germline V gene, CDR1 is SGHAT and CDR2 is FQDESV (reference sequence). In nucleotides, the CDR3 is TGTGCCAGCAGTCACAGGGAGATCGGAAACACCATATATTTT. Its translation is CASSHREIGNTIYF.

This clonotype occurred many times. The V call is TRBV4-1, the J call TRBJ2-3; 10 positions match TRBD2. The germline CDR1 and CDR2 sequences are MGHRA and YSYEKL. CDR3 length: 19 amino acids. Trimming at V came to 0 bases and at J to 1 base, leaving 10 bases not matched to a gene. As DNA, the CDR3 is TGCGCCAGCAGCCAAGATGTCCCTAGCGGGGGCCGCCGCACAGATACGCAGTATTTT. The encoded protein is CASSQDVPSGGRRTDTQYF.

The rearrangement uses TRBV20-1 and TRBJ2-2, with 9 bases aligning to TRBD2. V lost 5 bases, J lost 1 base, and 2 bases stayed unmatched. Per germline, CDR1 DFQATT and CDR2 SNEGSKA (reference sequence). This CDR3 has 14 residues. The CDR3 DNA sequence: TGCAGTGCTCCGACTAGCGGGAACACCGGGGAGCTGTTTTTT. The encoded protein is CSAPTSGNTGELFF.

Only a few counts were recorded for this clonotype. This sequence joins TRBV12-3 or TRBV12-4 and TRBJ2-5; D might be TRBD1 (6 bases). V was clipped by 5 bases and J by 2 bases, with 12 bases between them. CDR3 length: 14 residues. The CDR3 region is CASSDTGSQETQYF. The CDR3 DNA reads TGTGCCAGCAGTGACACAGGGTCTCAAGAGACCCAGTACTTC.

The table lists this clonotype with a few counts. The chain is built from TRBV5-1 and TRBJ1-5; D gene ambiguous. Trimming pared 1 base from V and 7 bases from J, leaving 15 bases between. The germline V gene has CDR1 SGHRS and CDR2 YFSETQ. The CDR3 consists of 15 residues. This chain's CDR3 is CASSLSGQEGQPQHF. The CDR3 coding sequence is TGCGCCAGCAGCTTGTCTGGGCAGGAGGGCCAGCCCCAGCATTTT. The complete variable domain, with remaining parts taken from reference TRBV5-1 and TRBJ1-5, reads KAGVTQTPRYLIKTRGQQVTLSCSPISGHRSVSWYQQTPGQGLQFLFEYFSETQRNKGNFPGRFSGRQFSNSRSEMNVSTLELGDSALYLCASSLSGQEGQPQHFGDGTRLSIL.

In this sample, this clonotype turned up many times. The chain joins TRBV10-2 to TRBJ2-3; D is unclear. The CDR3 has 14 residues. With 3 bases removed from V and 6 bases from J, the gap between germline ends came to 13 bases. The germline V gene encodes CDR1 WSHSY and CDR2 SAAADI. The CDR3 DNA reads as TGCGCCAGCAGTGAAGTCCATCTGACGGATACGCAGTATTTT. Protein: CASSEVHLTDTQYF.

The chain joins TRBV6-2 or TRBV6-3 to TRBJ2-1, with D possibly matching TRBD1 (6 bases). The germline CDR1 and CDR2 sequences are MNHEY and SVGEGT. The CDR3 contains 15 residues. V was pared by 4 bases and J by 6 bases, with 16 bases between. DNA for the CDR3: TGTGCCAGCAGTTTTGACCCAACAGGGTTCAATGAGCAGTTCTTC. As protein: CASSFDPTGFNEQFF.

This clonotype was seen only a few times. The chain recombines TRBV6-4 with TRBJ1-1; D is ambiguous. Germline assignment: CDR1 MRHNA and CDR2 SNTAGT. This CDR3 contains 14 residues. Between the trimmed V and J ends, which lost 0 bases and 1 base, there was a span of 6 bases. CDR3 amino acids: CASSDSWENTEAFF. The CDR3 DNA reads as TGTGCCAGCAGTGACTCCTGGGAGAACACTGAAGCTTTCTTT.